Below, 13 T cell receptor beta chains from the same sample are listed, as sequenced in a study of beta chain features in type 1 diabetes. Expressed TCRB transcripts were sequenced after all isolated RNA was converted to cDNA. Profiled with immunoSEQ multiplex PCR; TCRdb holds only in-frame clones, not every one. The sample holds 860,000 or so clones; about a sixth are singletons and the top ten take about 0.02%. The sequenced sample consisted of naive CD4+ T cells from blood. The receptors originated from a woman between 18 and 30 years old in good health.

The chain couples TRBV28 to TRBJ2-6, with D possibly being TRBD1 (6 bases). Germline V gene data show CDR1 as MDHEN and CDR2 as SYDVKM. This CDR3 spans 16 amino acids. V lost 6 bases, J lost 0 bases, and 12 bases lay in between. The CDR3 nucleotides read TGTGCCAGCAGGACAGGTGAATTCTCTGGGGCCAACGTCCTGACTTTC. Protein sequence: CASRTGEFSGANVLTF.

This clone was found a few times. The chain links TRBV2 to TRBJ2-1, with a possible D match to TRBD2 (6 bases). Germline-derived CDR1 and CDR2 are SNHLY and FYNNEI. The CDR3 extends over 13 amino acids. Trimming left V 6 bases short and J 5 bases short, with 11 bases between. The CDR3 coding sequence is TGTGCCAGCAGCACGGGACTTGACAATGAGCAGTTCTTC. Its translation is CASSTGLDNEQFF.

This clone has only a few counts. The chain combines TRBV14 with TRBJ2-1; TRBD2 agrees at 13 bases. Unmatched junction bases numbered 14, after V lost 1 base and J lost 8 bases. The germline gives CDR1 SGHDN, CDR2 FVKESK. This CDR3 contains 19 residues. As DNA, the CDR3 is TGTGCCAGCAGCCAAGGGGGACTAGCGGGATTCCCCTTCCGCGATGAGCAGTTCTTC. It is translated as CASSQGGLAGFPFRDEQFF.

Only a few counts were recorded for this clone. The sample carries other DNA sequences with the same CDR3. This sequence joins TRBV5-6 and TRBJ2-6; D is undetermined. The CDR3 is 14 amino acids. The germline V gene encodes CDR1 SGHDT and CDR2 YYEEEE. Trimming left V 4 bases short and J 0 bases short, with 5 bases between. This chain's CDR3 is CASSPSSGANVLTF. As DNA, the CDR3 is TGTGCCAGCAGCCCTAGCTCTGGGGCCAACGTCCTGACTTTC.

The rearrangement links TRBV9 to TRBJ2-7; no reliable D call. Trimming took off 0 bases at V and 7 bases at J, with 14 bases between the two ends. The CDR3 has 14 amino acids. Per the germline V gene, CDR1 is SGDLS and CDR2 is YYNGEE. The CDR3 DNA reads TGTGCCAGCAGCGTAGAACAAGCAGGCTGGGAGCAGTACTTC. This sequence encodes CASSVEQAGWEQYF.

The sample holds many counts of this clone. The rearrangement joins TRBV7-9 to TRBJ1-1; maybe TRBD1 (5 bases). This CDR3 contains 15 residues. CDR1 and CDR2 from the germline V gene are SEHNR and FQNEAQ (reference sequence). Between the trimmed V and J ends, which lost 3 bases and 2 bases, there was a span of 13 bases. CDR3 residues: CASSFGRAFNTEAFF. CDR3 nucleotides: TGTGCCAGCAGCTTCGGCAGGGCCTTCAACACTGAAGCTTTCTTT.

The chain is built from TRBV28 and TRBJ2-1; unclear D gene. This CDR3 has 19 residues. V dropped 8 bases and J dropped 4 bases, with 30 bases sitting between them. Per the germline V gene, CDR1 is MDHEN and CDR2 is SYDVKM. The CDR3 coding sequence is TGTGCCAGCCACGGCGGTTCGAGAAGGCCGTCTAGGTATTACAATGAGCAGTTCTTC. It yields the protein CASHGGSRRPSRYYNEQFF. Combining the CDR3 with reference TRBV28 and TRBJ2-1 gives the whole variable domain DVKVTQSSRYLVKRTGEKVFLECVQDMDHENMFWYRQDPGLGLRLIYFSYDVKMKEKGDIPEGYSVSREKKERFSLILESASTNQTSMYLCASHGGSRRPSRYYNEQFFGPGTRLTVL.

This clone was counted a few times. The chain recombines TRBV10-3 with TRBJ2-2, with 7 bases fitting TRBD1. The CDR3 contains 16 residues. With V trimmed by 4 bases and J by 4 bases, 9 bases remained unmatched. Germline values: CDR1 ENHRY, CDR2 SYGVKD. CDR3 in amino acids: CAISGGGQMTTGELFF. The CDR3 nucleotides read TGTGCCATCAGTGGTGGGGGACAGATGACCACCGGGGAGCTGTTTTTT.

The CDR3 spells CASSTTSGSTDTQYF. In DNA, the CDR3 is TGTGCCAGCAGTACAACTAGCGGGAGCACAGATACGCAGTATTTT. The chain carries TRBV7-3 and TRBJ2-3, with TRBD2 identical over 9 bases. Per the germline V gene, CDR1 is SGHTA and CDR2 is FQGTGA. The V gene end was trimmed by 6 bases and the J gene end by 0 bases; junction bases not matched to a gene: 4. CDR3 length: 15 residues.

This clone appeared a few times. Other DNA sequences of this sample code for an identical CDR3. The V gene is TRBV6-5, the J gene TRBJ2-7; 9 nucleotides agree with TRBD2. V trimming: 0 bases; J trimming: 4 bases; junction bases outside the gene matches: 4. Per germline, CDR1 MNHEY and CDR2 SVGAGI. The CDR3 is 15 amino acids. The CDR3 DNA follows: TGTGCCAGCAGTTACTCGGCGGGAGGGCCTTACGAGCAGTACTTC. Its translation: CASSYSAGGPYEQYF.

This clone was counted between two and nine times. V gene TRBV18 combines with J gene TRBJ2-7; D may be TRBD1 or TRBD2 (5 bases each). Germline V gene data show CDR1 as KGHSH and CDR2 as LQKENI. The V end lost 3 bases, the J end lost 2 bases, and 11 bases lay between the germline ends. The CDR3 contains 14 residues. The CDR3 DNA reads TGTGCCAGCTCACCCGGGACCACCCCCTACGAGCAGTACTTC. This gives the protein CASSPGTTPYEQYF.

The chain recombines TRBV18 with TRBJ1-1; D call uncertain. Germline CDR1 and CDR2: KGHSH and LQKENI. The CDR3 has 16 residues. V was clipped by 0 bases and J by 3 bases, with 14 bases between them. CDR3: CASSPPYTRRYTEAFF. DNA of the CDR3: TGTGCCAGCTCACCACCCTACACCCGTCGGTACACTGAAGCTTTCTTT.

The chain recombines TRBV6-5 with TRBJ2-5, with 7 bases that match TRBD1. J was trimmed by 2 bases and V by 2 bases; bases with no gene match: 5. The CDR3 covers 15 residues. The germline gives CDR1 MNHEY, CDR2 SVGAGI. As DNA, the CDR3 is TGTGCCAGCAGTTACGGCGACAGGGAACAAGAGACCCAGTACTTC. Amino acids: CASSYGDREQETQYF.